A selection of T cell receptor beta chains follows, all from one sample in a study of cytomegalovirus exposure and HLA in healthy donors. Data came from immunoSEQ multiplex PCR; TCRdb stores just in-frame clones and leaves some out. Counted here are roughly 68,000 clones, roughly 95% occurring once; the ten biggest clones make up more than 3.5%. The source material was PBMCs. Receptor source: a young woman in good health and CMV-seropositive. Both conserved end residues are part of each CDR3. Fields, in order: V gene, J gene, D gene, CDR3 protein, CDR3 DNA. D genes are given only for firm matches.

V gene: TRBV28
J gene: TRBJ2-7
D gene: .
CDR3 protein: CASTEGSSYEQYF
CDR3 DNA: TGTGCCAGCACGGAGGGGAGCTCCTACGAGCAGTACTTC

V gene: TRBV4-1
J gene: TRBJ1-1
D gene: .
CDR3 protein: CASSQDRFFRNTEAFF
CDR3 DNA: TGCGCCAGCAGCCAAGATCGTTTCTTCAGGAACACTGAAGCTTTCTTT

V gene: TRBV27
J gene: TRBJ2-7
D gene: TRBD2
CDR3 protein: CASSSLTSGYEQYF
CDR3 DNA: TGTGCCAGCAGTTCATTGACTAGCGGATACGAGCAGTACTTC

V gene: TRBV9
J gene: TRBJ2-5
D gene: .
CDR3 protein: CASSVGADQETQYF
CDR3 DNA: TGTGCCAGCAGCGTTGGGGCGGACCAAGAGACCCAGTACTTC

V gene: TRBV2
J gene: TRBJ2-3
D gene: .
CDR3 protein: CASSLWTSDTQYF
CDR3 DNA: TGTGCCAGCAGTTTATGGACTTCAGATACGCAGTATTTT

V gene: TRBV6-1
J gene: TRBJ2-7
D gene: .
CDR3 protein: CASSHLDYYYEQYF
CDR3 DNA: TGTGCCAGCAGTCACTTGGACTATTACTACGAGCAGTACTTC

V gene: TRBV21-1
J gene: TRBJ2-7
D gene: .
CDR3 protein: CASSPGQASSYEQYF
CDR3 DNA: TGTGCCAGCAGCCCAGGACAGGCTAGCTCCTACGAGCAGTACTTC

V gene: TRBV7-9
J gene: TRBJ2-3
D gene: TRBD1
CDR3 protein: CASSSYRGRDTDTQYF
CDR3 DNA: TGTGCCAGCAGCTCCTACAGGGGGCGCGACACAGATACGCAGTATTTT

V gene: TRBV15
J gene: TRBJ2-7
D gene: .
CDR3 protein: CATSRDLATGYEQYF
CDR3 DNA: TGTGCCACCAGCAGAGATCTAGCTACTGGGTACGAGCAGTACTTC

V gene: TRBV30
J gene: TRBJ2-1
D gene: .
CDR3 protein: CAWSVGGGNEQFF
CDR3 DNA: TGTGCCTGGAGTGTAGGCGGAGGCAATGAGCAGTTCTTC

V gene: TRBV29-1
J gene: TRBJ1-1
D gene: .
CDR3 protein: CSVGDIITEAFF
CDR3 DNA: TGCAGCGTCGGGGACATAATCACTGAAGCTTTCTTT

V gene: TRBV4-2
J gene: TRBJ2-7
D gene: .
CDR3 protein: CASSQDHWSAPGF
CDR3 DNA: TGTGCCAGCAGCCAAGATCACTGGAGCGCGCCGGGCTTC